One T cell receptor (beta chain) is described in this entry. The data belong to a study of Graves' ophthalmopathy and Graves' hyperthyroidism. The overall study: Peripheral blood was obtained at first diagnosis, ahead of any treatment.

Pregnancy or lactation, uncontrolled infections and other autoimmune diseases were grounds for excluding patients. Clinical symptoms, serum thyroxine, TRAb, thyroid ultrasound and orbital computed tomography determined diagnosis. Amplification of TCR beta CDR3 regions used RNA transcripts. RT-PCR was first run with HTBI primers, then multiplex PCR in a second round. Each CDR3 protein gets one entry after TCRdb re-called the multiplex PCR reads with MiXCR. The profile covers approximately 700,000 distinct CDR3 sequences, with about two fifths appearing a single time and under 3.5% taken by the ten largest. The V gene lost 2 bases and the J gene lost 3 bases, with 12 bases spanning the gap. Germline V gives CDR1 SGHAT, CDR2 FQNNGV. The CDR3 is 15 residues long.

V is TRBV11-2 and J is TRBJ2-3; D not resolved. This clonotype was sampled from an adult man with Graves' ophthalmopathy. What was sequenced was peripheral blood. The CDR3 DNA reads TGTGCCAGCAGCTTAACAGTCGGGTTAACAGATACGCAGTATTTT. Residues: CASSLTVGLTDTQYF. Complete variable domain (other parts from reference TRBV11-2 and TRBJ2-3): EAGVAQSPRYKIIEKRQSVAFWCNPISGHATLYWYQQILGQGPKLLIQFQNNGVVDDSQLPKDRFSAERLKGVDSTLKIQPAKLEDSAVYLCASSLTVGLTDTQYFGPGTRLTVL.